Each of the 21 T cell receptor beta chains below was sequenced from the same sample in a study of Ad26.COV2.S vaccination and SARS-CoV-2 variants. Method: immunoSEQ multiplex PCR; TCRdb's copy keeps in-frame clones and lacks some. The sample has 510,000 or so clones, 70% to 90% seen once. Stated treatment: about 20 received Ad26.COV2.S at low or high dose, single or two shots; about 5 received placebo; per-sample allocation not given. It was on day 63 after the first vaccine or placebo injection that samples were taken. The source material was peripheral blood, sampled in a trial of Ad26.COV2.S vaccine versus placebo. The receptors shown here come from a person aged 18-60 years who received the Ad26.COV2.S COVID-19 vaccine or a placebo.

The chain employs TRBV12-3 or TRBV12-4 and TRBJ2-2; D is unresolved. The CDR3 runs to 13 residues. Trimming removed 6 bases at V and 6 bases at J, with 11 bases between. The CDR3 here is CASSPTSAGELFF. As DNA, the CDR3 is TGTGCCAGCAGCCCCACGTCGGCCGGGGAGCTGTTTTTT.

The V call is TRBV6-2 or TRBV6-3, the J call TRBJ1-1; 7 bases line up with TRBD1. This CDR3 region has 12 residues. The V gene end was trimmed by 4 bases and the J gene end by 7 bases; junction bases not matched to a gene: 3. Germline V lookup: CDR1 MNHEY, CDR2 SVGEGT. CDR3 sequence: CASSWTGVEAFF. For the CDR3, the DNA is TGTGCCAGCAGTTGGACAGGAGTTGAAGCTTTCTTT.

The rearrangement links TRBV7-3 to TRBJ2-3; maybe TRBD1 (6 bases). V was clipped by 4 bases and J by 4 bases, with 12 bases between them. The germline V gene has CDR1 SGHTA and CDR2 FQGTGA. This CDR3 is built from 14 residues. DNA of the CDR3: TGTGCCAGCAGCTCACAGGGAGCCGCAGATACGCAGTATTTT. It specifies CASSSQGAADTQYF.

V and J are TRBV5-1 and TRBJ1-4; 7 bases fit TRBD1. Per the germline V gene, CDR1 is SGHRS and CDR2 is YFSETQ. The trim removed 4 bases at V and 0 bases at J, leaving 12 bases unmatched. The CDR3 length is 18 residues. The CDR3 spells CASSAPSGGVATNEKLFF. CDR3 sequence (DNA): TGCGCCAGCAGCGCGCCCTCAGGGGGAGTCGCAACTAATGAAAAACTGTTTTTT. Drawing the rest from reference TRBV5-1 and TRBJ1-4, the complete variable domain is KAGVTQTPRYLIKTRGQQVTLSCSPISGHRSVSWYQQTPGQGLQFLFEYFSETQRNKGNFPGRFSGRQFSNSRSEMNVSTLELGDSALYLCASSAPSGGVATNEKLFFGSGTQLSVL.

The V gene is TRBV9, the J gene TRBJ2-2; D is uncertain. V shed 0 bases and J shed 8 bases, with 8 bases lying between them. Germline assignment: CDR1 SGDLS and CDR2 YYNGEE. The CDR3 extends over 13 amino acids. The CDR3 bases are TGTGCCAGCAGCGTAGGGGTCGCGGGGGAGCTGTTTTTT. This encodes CASSVGVAGELFF.

The chain couples TRBV5-1 to TRBJ2-2; D remains ambiguous. CDR3 length: 14 amino acids. Germline V gene lookup returns CDR1 SGHRS and CDR2 YFSETQ. The V end lost 4 bases, the J end lost 0 bases, and 7 bases lay between the germline ends. Written as DNA, the CDR3 is TGCGCCAGCAGCCCAACTTCGAACACCGGGGAGCTGTTTTTT. Protein: CASSPTSNTGELFF.

The sample holds a few counts of this clone. The J gene is TRBJ1-5, the V gene TRBV9; TRBD1 matches at 7 bases. CDR3 size: 15 residues. The germline V gene has CDR1 SGDLS and CDR2 YYNGEE. The junction had 8 bases not matched to a gene; V was cut back by 4 bases and J by 4 bases. As DNA, the CDR3 is TGTGCCAGCAGCCCTTCCGGGACAGAAAATCAGCCCCAGCATTTT. This codes for CASSPSGTENQPQHF.

The CDR3 DNA sequence: TGTGCCAGCAGCCCAACCCGGGACTCTCTTGAGCAGTTCTTC. Translated, it gives CASSPTRDSLEQFF. J is TRBJ2-1 and V is TRBV7-2, with a possible D match to TRBD2 (6 bases). Trimming took 5 bases from V and 9 from J, leaving 17 bases between them. Germline V gene data show CDR1 as SGHTA and CDR2 as FQGNSA. The CDR3 runs to 14 residues.

The chain recombines TRBV6-5 with TRBJ2-7, with 9 bases that match TRBD1. The germline V gene encodes CDR1 MNHEY and CDR2 SVGAGI. With 7 bases clipped from V and 3 bases from J, the junction kept 10 bases outside the gene matches. The CDR3 is made up of 15 amino acids. The CDR3, as DNA: TGTGCCAGCAACAAAGGCACAGGGGGCCTCTACGAGCAGTACTTC. Translating gives CASNKGTGGLYEQYF.

V and J are TRBV12-3 or TRBV12-4 and TRBJ2-1; D is unclear. The germline V and J ends were trimmed by 1 base and 6 bases, with 4 bases remaining between them. CDR3 size: 12 residues. The CDR3 bases are TGTGCCAGCAGTTTAGGGCCCAATGAGCAGTTCTTC. Amino acid sequence: CASSLGPNEQFF.

This chain's CDR3 is CASSHRTGRSTEAFF. The CDR3, as DNA: TGTGCCAGCAGCCACAGGACAGGGCGGAGCACTGAAGCTTTCTTT. V gene TRBV11-2 combines with J gene TRBJ1-1; 8 bases are a match to TRBD1. V lost 5 bases and J lost 4; bases outside the gene matches: 9. In germline, CDR1 is SGHAT, CDR2 FQNNGV. The CDR3 has 15 amino acids. Drawing the rest from reference TRBV11-2 and TRBJ1-1, the complete variable domain is EAGVAQSPRYKIIEKRQSVAFWCNPISGHATLYWYQQILGQGPKLLIQFQNNGVVDDSQLPKDRFSAERLKGVDSTLKIQPAKLEDSAVYLCASSHRTGRSTEAFFGQGTRLTVV.

The chain combines TRBV10-1 with TRBJ2-1; 14 bases map to TRBD2. The CDR3 length is 15 residues. After removal of 6 bases from V and 8 bases from J, the junction contained 6 bases not matched to a gene. Germline V gene sequence: CDR1 WNHNN, CDR2 SYGVQD (reference sequence). CDR3 amino acids: CASRGTSGRCDEQFF. The CDR3 region has the DNA TGCGCCAGCAGGGGGACTAGCGGGAGATGTGATGAGCAGTTCTTC.

The V and J genes are TRBV7-2 and TRBJ2-7; D unresolved. The V gene's germline CDR1 is SGHTA and CDR2 FQGNSA. Trimming stripped 1 base from V and 2 bases from J, with 12 bases between. This CDR3 comprises 15 residues. CDR3 nucleotides: TGTGCCAGCAGCTTAGTTGTCTTAAAAACCTACGAGCAGTACTTC. Its translation is CASSLVVLKTYEQYF.

The rearrangement joins TRBV19 to TRBJ2-1; 7 bases line up with TRBD1. The CDR3 is 16 amino acids. Looked up from germline, CDR1 is LNHDA and CDR2 is SQIVND (reference sequence). J was trimmed by 5 bases and V by 3 bases; bases with no gene match: 10. The CDR3, as DNA: TGTGCCAGTAGTATCCGGACAGGATCACTCAACAATGAGCAGTTCTTC. Translation gives CASSIRTGSLNNEQFF.

The chain uses TRBV3-1 (or the pseudogene TRBV3-2) and TRBJ2-7; D gene uncertain. V lost 0 bases and J lost 7, with 7 bases in between. Germline assignment: CDR1 LGHDT and CDR2 YNNKEL (reference sequence). The length of the CDR3 is 12 residues. The CDR3 sequence is CASSQDHREQYF. The CDR3, as DNA: TGTGCCAGCAGCCAAGATCACCGGGAGCAGTACTTC.

This chain joins TRBV30 and TRBJ1-4; D is undetermined. The germline gives CDR1 GTSNPN, CDR2 SVGIG (reference sequence). The CDR3 is 19 residues long. The V and J ends lost 5 bases and 4 bases respectively, with 29 bases between them. The CDR3 nucleotides read TGTGCCTGGGGCCGGTCCCGGACCCCCCGCAAAAGCAGTAATGAAAAACTGTTTTTT. It yields the protein CAWGRSRTPRKSSNEKLFF.

The chain combines TRBV11-2 with TRBJ2-3; either TRBD1 or TRBD2 may fit D (5 bases each). The germline V gene has CDR1 SGHAT and CDR2 FQNNGV. V lost 5 bases and J 1 base, leaving 19 bases between the germline ends. The CDR3 totals 17 residues. The CDR3 DNA is TGTGCCAGCAGCCATGGGTCTTTGTGGGACCGCACAGATACGCAGTATTTT. Its translation: CASSHGSLWDRTDTQYF.

J is TRBJ2-1 and V is TRBV27; D might be TRBD1 or TRBD2, each matching 5 bases. Germline V gene lookup returns CDR1 MNHEY and CDR2 SMNVEV (reference sequence). The CDR3 is 14 residues long. The V end lost 5 bases, the J end lost 6 bases, and 14 bases lay between the germline ends. The CDR3 nucleotides read TGTGCCAGCAGTCGAGAGGGACCAACCAATGAGCAGTTCTTC. This sequence encodes CASSREGPTNEQFF.

V gene TRBV6-2 or TRBV6-3 combines with J gene TRBJ2-1, with no clear D. Germline CDR1 and CDR2: MNHEY and SVGEGT. This CDR3 comprises 12 residues. Trimming removed 2 bases from V and 5 bases from J, with 4 bases in between. In DNA form, the CDR3 reads TGTGCCAGCAGTTACGGGAACAATGAGCAGTTCTTC. Residues: CASSYGNNEQFF.

The rearrangement joins TRBV19 to TRBJ2-2; 7 positions agree with TRBD2. V was clipped by 2 bases and J by 5 bases; unmatched bases: 11. This CDR3 contains 17 residues. CDR1 is LNHDA, CDR2 SQIVND, per germline (reference sequence). This CDR3 reads CASSIYASGDLTGELFF. DNA of the CDR3: TGTGCCAGTAGTATATATGCCAGCGGGGATCTGACCGGGGAGCTGTTTTTT.

This chain joins TRBV4-3 and TRBJ1-1; no reliable D call. The CDR3 length is 13 residues. The V gene's germline CDR1 is LGHNA and CDR2 YSLEER. The V end was cut by 0 bases, the J end by 5 bases, with 7 bases between. This CDR3 is CASSQDGWTEAFF. The DNA of the CDR3 is TGCGCCAGCAGCCAAGATGGGTGGACTGAAGCTTTCTTT.